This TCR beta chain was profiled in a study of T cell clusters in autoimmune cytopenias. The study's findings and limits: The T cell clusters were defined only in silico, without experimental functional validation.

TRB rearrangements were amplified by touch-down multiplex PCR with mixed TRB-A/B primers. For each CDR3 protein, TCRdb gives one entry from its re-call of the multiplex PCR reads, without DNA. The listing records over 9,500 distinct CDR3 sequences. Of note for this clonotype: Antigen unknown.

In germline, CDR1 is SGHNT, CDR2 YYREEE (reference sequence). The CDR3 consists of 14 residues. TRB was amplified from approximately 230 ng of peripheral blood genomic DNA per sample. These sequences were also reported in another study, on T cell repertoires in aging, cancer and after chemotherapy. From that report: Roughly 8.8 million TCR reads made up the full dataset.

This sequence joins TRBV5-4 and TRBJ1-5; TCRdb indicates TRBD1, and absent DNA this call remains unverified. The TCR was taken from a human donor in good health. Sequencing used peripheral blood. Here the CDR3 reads CASSLQGSNQPQHF. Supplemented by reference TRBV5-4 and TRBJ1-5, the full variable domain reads ETGVTQSPTHLIKTRGQQVTLRCSSQSGHNTVSWYQQALGQGPQFIFQYYREEENGRGNFPPRFSGLQFPNYSSELNVNALELDDSALYLCASSLQGSNQPQHFGDGTRLSIL.